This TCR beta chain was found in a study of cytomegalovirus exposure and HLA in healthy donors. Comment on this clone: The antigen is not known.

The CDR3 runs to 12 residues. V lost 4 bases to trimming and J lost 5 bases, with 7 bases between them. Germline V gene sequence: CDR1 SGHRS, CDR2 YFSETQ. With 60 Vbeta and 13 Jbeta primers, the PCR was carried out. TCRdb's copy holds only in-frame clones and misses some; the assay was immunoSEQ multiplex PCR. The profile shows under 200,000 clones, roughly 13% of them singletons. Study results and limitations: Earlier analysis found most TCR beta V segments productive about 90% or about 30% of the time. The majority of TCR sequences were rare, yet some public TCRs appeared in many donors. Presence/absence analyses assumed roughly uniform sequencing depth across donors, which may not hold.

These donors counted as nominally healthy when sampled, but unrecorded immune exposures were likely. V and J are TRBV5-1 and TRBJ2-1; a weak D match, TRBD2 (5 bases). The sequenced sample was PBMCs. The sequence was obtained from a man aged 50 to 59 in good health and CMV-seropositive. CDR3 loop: CASSTGNNEQFF. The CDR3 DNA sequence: TGCGCCAGCAGCACGGGGAACAATGAGCAGTTCTTC.